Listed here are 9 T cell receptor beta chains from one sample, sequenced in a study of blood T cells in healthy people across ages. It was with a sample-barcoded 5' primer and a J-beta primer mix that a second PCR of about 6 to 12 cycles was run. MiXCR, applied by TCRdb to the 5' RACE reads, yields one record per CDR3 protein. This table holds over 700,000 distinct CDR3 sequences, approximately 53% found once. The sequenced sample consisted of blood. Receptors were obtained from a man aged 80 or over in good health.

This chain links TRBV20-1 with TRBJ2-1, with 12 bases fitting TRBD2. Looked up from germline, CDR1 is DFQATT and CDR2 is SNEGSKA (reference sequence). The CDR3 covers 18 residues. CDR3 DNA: TGCAGCCTCAAAATACTAGCGGGAGGACTAGTCTCCTACAATGAGCAGTTCTTC. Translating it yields CSLKILAGGLVSYNEQFF.

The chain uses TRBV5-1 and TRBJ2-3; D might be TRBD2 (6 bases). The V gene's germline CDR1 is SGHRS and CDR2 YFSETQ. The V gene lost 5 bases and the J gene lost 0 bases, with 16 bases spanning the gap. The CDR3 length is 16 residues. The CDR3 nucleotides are TGCGCCAGCAGGGGTGGTAGCGGACCAAGCACAGATACGCAGTATTTT. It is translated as CASRGGSGPSTDTQYF.

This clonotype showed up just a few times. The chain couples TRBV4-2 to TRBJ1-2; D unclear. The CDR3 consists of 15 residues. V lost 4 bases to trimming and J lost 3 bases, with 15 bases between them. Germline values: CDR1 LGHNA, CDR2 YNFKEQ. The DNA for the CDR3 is TGTGCCAGCAGCCTCCAGCCGGGCCTGGACTATGGCTACACCTTC. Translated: CASSLQPGLDYGYTF.

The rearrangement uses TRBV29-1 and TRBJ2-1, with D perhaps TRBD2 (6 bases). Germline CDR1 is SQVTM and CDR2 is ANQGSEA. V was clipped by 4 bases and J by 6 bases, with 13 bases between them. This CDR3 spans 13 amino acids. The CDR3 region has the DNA TGCAGCGTTGTCTCTTGGGGGGTCAATGAGCAGTTCTTC. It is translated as CSVVSWGVNEQFF.

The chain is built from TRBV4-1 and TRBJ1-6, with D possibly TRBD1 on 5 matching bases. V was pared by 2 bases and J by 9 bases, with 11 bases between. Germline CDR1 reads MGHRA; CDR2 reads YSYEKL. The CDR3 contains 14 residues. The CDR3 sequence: CASSQPGTSSPLHF. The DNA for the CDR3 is TGCGCCAGCAGCCAACCCGGGACTTCTTCACCCCTCCACTTT.

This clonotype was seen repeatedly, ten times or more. This chain's CDR3 is CASSPYRGEGEEQYF. CDR3 in DNA: TGTGCCAGCAGCCCTTACAGGGGCGAAGGAGAGGAGCAGTACTTC. The genes are TRBV11-1 and TRBJ2-7, with 7 bases lining up with TRBD1. The CDR3 spans 15 residues. Unmatched junction bases numbered 14, after V lost 5 bases and J lost 7 bases. Per the germline V gene, CDR1 is SGHAT and CDR2 is FQDESV (reference sequence).

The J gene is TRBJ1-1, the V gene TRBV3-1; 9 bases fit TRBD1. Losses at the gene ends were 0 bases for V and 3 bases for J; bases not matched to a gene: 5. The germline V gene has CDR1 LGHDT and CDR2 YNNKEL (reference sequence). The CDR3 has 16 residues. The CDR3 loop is CASSQDHRGRDTEAFF. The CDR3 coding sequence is TGTGCCAGCAGCCAAGACCACAGGGGGCGGGACACTGAAGCTTTCTTT. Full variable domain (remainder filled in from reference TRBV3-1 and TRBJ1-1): DTAVSQTPKYLVTQMGNDKSIKCEQNLGHDTMYWYKQDSKKFLKIMFSYNNKELIINETVPNRFSPKSPDKAHLNLHINSLELGDSAVYFCASSQDHRGRDTEAFFGQGTRLTVV.

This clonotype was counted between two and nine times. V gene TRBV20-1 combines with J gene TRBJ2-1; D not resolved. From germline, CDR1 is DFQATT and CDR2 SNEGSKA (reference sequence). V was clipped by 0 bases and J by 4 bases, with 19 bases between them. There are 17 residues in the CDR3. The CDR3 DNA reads TGCAGTGCTAGAGATCGGCTGGGTAATTGGTATTACAATGAGCAGTTCTTC. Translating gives CSARDRLGNWYYNEQFF.

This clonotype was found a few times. CDR3 DNA: TGCAGTGCTAGAGATGCCTATGAGCAGTTCTTC. It codes for CSARDAYEQFF. The genes are TRBV20-1 and TRBJ2-1; no reliable D call. The CDR3 extends over 11 amino acids. Trimming cost V 0 bases and J 8 bases, with 5 bases left between them. Germline V gene sequence: CDR1 DFQATT, CDR2 SNEGSKA (reference sequence).